Listed below are T cell receptor beta chains from one sample, sequenced in a study of T-cell memory formation after mild COVID-19. MiXCR, run by TCRdb on the 5' RACE reads, gives a single entry per CDR3 protein. In the table there are under 300,000 distinct CDR3 sequences, under 20% of which are singletons. Sequenced material: PBMCs or a T cell subset sorted from them (not recorded which). These receptors were obtained from a man between 18 and 29 years old who had mild COVID-19 (a few samples of this study predate the infection). Cell type and time point are not known. CDR3s include the opening cysteine and the closing phenylalanine or tryptophan. The D gene is left open where the match is weak. Some rows mark clone size as missing; the rest say once, few, many or name a class of expanded clone.

.	.	TRBV20-1	TRBJ2-3	13	TGCAGTGCTAGAGATCCCGGGCCAGATACGCAGTATTTT	CSARDPGPDTQYF
TRBD1	.	TRBV6-5	TRBJ1-6	16	TGTGCCAGCAGTTATGGTGGGACAGGGGATAATTCACCCCTCCACTTT	CASSYGGTGDNSPLHF
.	.	TRBV7-2	TRBJ2-7	13	TGTGCCAGCAGCTCGCTGGGAGACTACGAGCAGTACTTC	CASSSLGDYEQYF
.	many	TRBV12-3/TRBV12-4	TRBJ1-2	12	TGTGCCAGCAGGACCGATAACTATGGCTACACCTTC	CASRTDNYGYTF
TRBD1	.	TRBV20-1	TRBJ1-1	15	TGCAGTGCTAGAGAGTGGACAGGGGGTGACACTGAAGCTTTCTTT	CSAREWTGGDTEAFF
.	once	TRBV28	TRBJ2-3	15	TGTGGCAGCAGTCGGGGCCGTCGGGTTACAGATACGCAGTATTTT	CGSSRGRRVTDTQYF
.	few	TRBV2	TRBJ2-3	16	TGTGCCAGCAGAAGTCTGTACAGGGCAGGGACAGATACGCAGTATTTT	CASRSLYRAGTDTQYF
.	.	TRBV7-2	TRBJ1-1	13	TGTGCCAGCAGCTTAGTACGGGACTCTGAAGCTTTCTTT	CASSLVRDSEAFF
.	few	TRBV7-8	TRBJ1-1	16	TGTGCCAGCACCGTTTCCTCAAACCCGCTGGGCACTGAAGCTTTCTTT	CASTVSSNPLGTEAFF
.	.	TRBV6-2/TRBV6-3	TRBJ2-2	12	TGTGCCAGCAGGTGGGGGACCGGGGAGCTGTTTTTT	CASRWGTGELFF
TRBD2	.	TRBV7-9	TRBJ2-1	16	TGTGCCAGCAGCATCCCGGGACTAGCGGGTGTCAATGAGCAGTTCTTC	CASSIPGLAGVNEQFF
.	.	TRBV20-1	TRBJ2-3	16	TGCAGTGCTAGATTACCCGGCGGGACAGTTACAGATACGCAGTATTTT	CSARLPGGTVTDTQYF
.	.	TRBV4-3	TRBJ2-2	13	TGCGCCAGCAGCCAAGACGGGGCCAGGGAGCTGTTTTTT	CASSQDGARELFF
.	few	TRBV4-1	TRBJ2-1	16	TGCGCCAGCAGCCCAGGACCCCTTAGCCGAGCCCGGGGGCAGTTCTTC	CASSPGPLSRARGQFF
.	few	TRBV20-1	TRBJ1-1	13	TGCAGTGCTAGAGATTCCTTGAGCGCTGAAGCTTTCTTT	CSARDSLSAEAFF
TRBD2	few	TRBV3-1	TRBJ2-1	17	TGTGCCAGCAGCCAAGGTAGCGGGGGGGCCCCAGGCTATGAGCAGTTCTTC	CASSQGSGGAPGYEQFF
.	.	TRBV30	TRBJ2-7	16	TGTGCCTGGAGTCATATCACAGCGGGACAGACCTACGAGCAGTACTTC	CAWSHITAGQTYEQYF
.	few	TRBV7-2	TRBJ2-1	15	TGTGCCAGCAGCTCCCAGGGGCCAAACTACAATGAGCAGTTCTTC	CASSSQGPNYNEQFF
TRBD2	.	TRBV4-2	TRBJ2-2	16	TGTGCCAGCAGCCGGGCCGGGGGGGCTTGGACCGGGGAGCTGTTTTTT	CASSRAGGAWTGELFF
.	few	TRBV29-1	TRBJ2-2	11	TGCAGCGTTGAGAGCACCGGGGAGCTGTTTTTT	CSVESTGELFF
.	.	TRBV29-1	TRBJ2-3	12	TGCAGCGTTGGTCTCCACACAGATACGCAGTATTTT	CSVGLHTDTQYF
.	few	TRBV4-2	TRBJ2-5	15	TGTGCCAGCAGCCAAGGGGCGGCGGGGCAAGAGACCCAGTACTTC	CASSQGAAGQETQYF
TRBD1	.	TRBV4-2	TRBJ1-6	19	TGTGCCAGCAGCCAGGAAAGACAGGGCCTAAGGGGCTATAATTCACCCCTCCACTTT	CASSQERQGLRGYNSPLHF